This T cell receptor (beta chain) stems from a study of human CD8 memory T cell subsets (TCRdb year 2020). In terms of the full investigation: To assess clonal relationships, the TCRbeta repertoires of stem-like (TSTEM), progenitor exhausted-like (TPEX) and effector memory CD8+ T cell subsets were compared. Six donors each provided TSTEM, TPEX and effector memory subsets, and TCRbeta repertoires were obtained from all six.

As regards this clonotype: This receptor's antigen is unknown.

The investigation overall reported the following: Normalized Shannon-Wiener diversity was similarly high in the TSTEM and TPEX subsets, while the effector memory subsets were comparatively less diverse. Based on Chao1 estimates, TSTEM subsets appeared to have greater repertoire diversity than TPEX subsets, which may reflect a broader range of specificities. Sequencing was limited to TCRbeta chains, and the repertoire comparisons were based on more than 5 donors analyzed with paired t-tests and Bonferroni correction. The stem-like TSTEM and TPEX subsets each shared clonotypes with effector memory cells, but the TSTEM and TPEX repertoires had minimal overlap with each other, suggesting distinct antigen spectra.

Progenitor exhausted-like memory CD8+ T cells (TPEX) were defined as CCR7+ PD-1+ TIGIT+ early differentiated memory cells with dysfunctional, exhausted-like traits. Density gradient separation was used to isolate peripheral blood mononuclear cells from healthy donor buffy coats. In the study, negative magnetic separation with EasySep or MojoSort CD8+ T cell isolation kits was used to enrich total CD8+ T cells. An RNeasy Mini Kit was used to extract total RNA from duplicate vials of roughly 150,000 sorted CD8+ T cells per subset. PBMCs were used either fresh or after being cryopreserved in fetal bovine serum containing approximately 10% DMSO. CD8+ T cell subsets were sorted to purity by fluorescence-activated cell sorting on a FACSAria III. Sequencing took place on a NextSeq 550. A Human TCR Profiling Kit was used to prepare UMI-labeled 5' RACE TCRbeta libraries. Every TCRbeta library was prepared in parallel with an identical number of PCR cycles. On the study's bioinformatics: Between 3,000 and 18,000 functional CDR3beta clonotypes were contained in each TCRbeta library. MIGEC 1.2.9 was used for UMI extraction and consensus assembly, with a minimum of three reads required per UMI. MiXCR 3.0.3 was used to extract in-frame CDR3beta repertoires. After each sample was downsampled to 42,000 randomly selected UMIs, diversity metrics were computed in VDJtools 1.2.1. For each sample pair, the repertoire overlap metrics D, R and F2 were calculated in VDJtools using the top 3,000 clones. After reprocessing by TCRdb, each CDR3 protein sequence is one entry, and no DNA is given. The V and J calls were not made by the authors but by TCRdb's processing. The table for this sample records around 6,300 distinct CDR3 sequences. The top ten hold about a fifth of the sample.

The receptor was isolated from a human donor in good health. What was sequenced was CD8+ T cells from PBMCs.

The CDR3 here reads CASSQSRQQETQYF. This sequence uses TRBV23-1 and TRBJ2-5. Being an ORF, TRBV23-1 has a function that is uncertain. From cysteine to phenylalanine, the CDR3 is 14 amino acids long. No DNA sequence was recorded.